This entry features one T cell receptor (beta chain) sequence. V was trimmed by 4 bases and J by 1 base, leaving 10 bases between them. Germline CDR1 is SGHRS and CDR2 is YFSETQ. CDR3 length equals 14 residues. The sample is drawn from a study of blood T cell repertoires in COVID-19. Across the study: COVID-19 samples from acute and convalescent phases originated in the United States, Italy and Spain. The analysed material was cDNA or gDNA that came from T cells, B-cell-depleted T cells, or PBMCs.

In the study's own analysis: Estimates of nucleated cell counts were drawn from the amplification of reference gene primers. Method: immunoSEQ multiplex PCR; TCRdb's copy keeps in-frame clones and lacks some. The V and J calls and the clone size are those of that table, but D and trimming were determined from the DNA. The table lists under 120,000 clones, roughly 72% of them singletons. Specimen: peripheral blood. The rearrangement joins TRBV5-1 to TRBJ2-3, with D uncertain. This receptor was taken from a man older than 75 with acute or convalescent COVID-19. The CDR3 DNA sequence: TGCGCCAGCAGCACGGTTTCGGGCACAGATACGCAGTATTTT. It codes for CASSTVSGTDTQYF.